The next 8 T cell receptor beta chains were all read from a single sample in a study of cytomegalovirus exposure and HLA in healthy donors. The study ran its PCR with 60 Vbeta and 13 Jbeta primers. Assay: immunoSEQ multiplex PCR; the TCRdb copy retains only in-frame clones and omits some. The data hold around 200,000 clones, with about 84% observed a single time. The sequencing sample was made of PBMCs. These receptors came from a man aged 50 or older in good health and CMV-seronegative.

The chain carries TRBV18 and TRBJ1-5; D gene ambiguous. CDR3 length: 14 residues. V shed 5 bases and J shed 7 bases, with 15 bases lying between them. Germline V gene data show CDR1 as KGHSH and CDR2 as LQKENI. CDR3 nucleotide sequence: TGTGCCAGCTCATCCGGTTGGGCCGAACAGCCCCAGCATTTT. Its protein product is CASSSGWAEQPQHF.

The chain uses TRBV5-6 and TRBJ1-6; D remains ambiguous. The germline CDR1 and CDR2 sequences are SGHDT and YYEEEE. This CDR3 is built from 16 residues. With 4 bases removed from V and 2 bases from J, the gap between germline ends came to 13 bases. This CDR3 reads CASSPGRETYNSPLHF. CDR3 coding DNA: TGTGCCAGCAGCCCTGGGCGGGAGACCTATAATTCACCCCTCCACTTT.

This rearrangement joins TRBV29-1 to TRBJ1-2; the D is unclear. Germline values: CDR1 SQVTM, CDR2 ANQGSEA. Trimming removed 2 bases from V and 8 bases from J, with 12 bases in between. The CDR3 runs 12 residues. The CDR3 loop reads CSVELPTTGYTF. CDR3 coding DNA: TGCAGCGTTGAACTACCTACCACGGGCTACACCTTC. Based on the CDR3 plus reference TRBV29-1 and TRBJ1-2, the full variable domain is SAVISQKPSRDICQRGTSLTIQCQVDSQVTMMFWYRQQPGQSLTLIATANQGSEATYESGFVIDKFPISRPNLTFSTLTVSNMSPEDSSIYLCSVELPTTGYTFGSGTRLTVV.

The V call is TRBV14, the J call TRBJ2-7; possibly TRBD2 for D (5 bases). The CDR3 covers 12 residues. Germline V gene lookup returns CDR1 SGHDN and CDR2 FVKESK. V was clipped by 8 bases and J by 7 bases, with 15 bases between them. CDR3 amino acids: CASSNRLPEQYF. DNA for the CDR3: TGTGCCAGCTCCAACCGACTACCGGAGCAGTACTTC.

This clone turned up a few times. The gene calls are TRBV6-5 and TRBJ1-2; 9 bases match TRBD1. Germline V gene lookup returns CDR1 MNHEY and CDR2 SVGAGI. The CDR3 length is 15 residues. Losses at the gene ends were 6 bases for V and 8 bases for J; bases not matched to a gene: 13. DNA of the CDR3: TGTGCCAGCAGAAACGAAGCCACAGGGGGCGCGGGCTACACCTTC. It is translated as CASRNEATGGAGYTF.

The chain employs TRBV11-2 and TRBJ2-1, with 7 bases lining up with TRBD1. This CDR3 spans 13 amino acids. V shed 5 bases and J 10 bases; nucleotides not matched to a gene: 8. Per germline, CDR1 SGHAT and CDR2 FQNNGV. Here the CDR3 reads CASSPTGVREQFF. The CDR3 DNA follows: TGTGCCAGCAGCCCAACAGGGGTGAGGGAGCAGTTCTTC.

This clone appeared a single time. The chain is built from TRBV7-2 and TRBJ1-2; D gene unclear. V was cut by 5 bases and J by 0 bases, with 7 bases left in between. From germline, CDR1 is SGHTA and CDR2 FQGNSA. The CDR3 extends over 13 amino acids. The CDR3 DNA reads TGTGCCAGCAGCCCGGACTCTAACTATGGCTACACCTTC. Translating it yields CASSPDSNYGYTF.

This CDR3 is CASSLGGNKNIQYF. The CDR3 DNA sequence: TGTGCCAGTAGTCTCGGCGGGAATAAAAACATTCAGTACTTC. The chain combines TRBV19 with TRBJ2-4, with a tentative D call TRBD2 (6 bases). This CDR3 has 14 residues. V lost 5 bases and J lost 4, with 12 bases in between. CDR1 is LNHDA, CDR2 SQIVND, per germline (reference sequence).